This is a list of T cell receptor beta chains from one sample in a study of neoadjuvant nivolumab and ipilimumab in lung cancer. Method: immunoSEQ multiplex PCR; TCRdb's copy keeps in-frame clones and lacks some. Of fewer than 35,000 clones listed, more than 70% are singletons. The sequencing used peripheral blood, collected before neoadjuvant nivolumab, alone or with ipilimumab. The receptors were gathered from an adult with non-small cell lung cancer. Each CDR3 is given with its conserved first and last residue. A D gene is named only where the DNA matches it firmly. Not every row has a clone size; where given, it reads once, few, many or a size class.

TRBV5-1	.	.	13	TRBJ2-1	CASSLGGGLEQFF	TGCGCCAGCAGCTTAGGGGGAGGGCTTGAGCAGTTCTTC
TRBV6-1	.	once	12	TRBJ2-7	CASSERGLEQYF	TGTGCCAGCAGTGAACGCGGGCTGGAGCAGTACTTC
TRBV5-4	.	.	16	TRBJ2-1	CASSLGQISSYNEQFF	TGTGCCAGCAGCTTGGGACAGATAAGCTCCTACAATGAGCAGTTCTTC
TRBV18	.	few	13	TRBJ2-2	CASSQTSTGELFF	TGTGCCAGCTCCCAGACATCCACCGGGGAGCTGTTTTTT
TRBV19	TRBD1	few	16	TRBJ1-1	CASSMWGRQGFPEAFF	TGTGCCAGTAGTATGTGGGGCCGACAGGGGTTTCCTGAAGCTTTCTTT
TRBV11-2	.	.	15	TRBJ2-7	CASSLGVGRSYEQYF	TGTGCCAGCAGCTTAGGGGTAGGCCGCTCCTACGAGCAGTACTTC
TRBV7-3	TRBD2	.	17	TRBJ2-3	CASSKKGSRGGTDTQYF	TGTGCCAGCAGCAAAAAGGGCTCGCGGGGGGGCACAGATACGCAGTATTTT
TRBV5-1	TRBD1	.	15	TRBJ2-3	CASSMGQGASDTQYF	TGCGCCAGCAGCATGGGACAGGGGGCCTCAGATACGCAGTATTTT
TRBV7-9	.	.	12	TRBJ2-1	CASSSIAGQQFF	TGTGCCAGCAGCTCGATCGCGGGTCAGCAGTTCTTC
TRBV5-1	.	.	15	TRBJ2-3	CASSLPDSGTDTQYF	TGCGCCAGCAGCTTACCCGACAGCGGCACAGATACGCAGTATTTT
TRBV18	.	.	12	TRBJ2-1	CASSPGAGEQFF	TGTGCCAGCTCACCAGGGGCTGGTGAGCAGTTCTTC
TRBV28	.	.	12	TRBJ1-1	CASSAGNTEAFF	TGTGCCAGCAGTGCGGGGAACACTGAAGCTTTCTTT
TRBV11-2	TRBD2	.	15	TRBJ2-7	CASSLPSGGSYEQYF	TGTGCCAGCAGCTTACCTAGCGGGGGCTCCTACGAGCAGTACTTC
TRBV6-5	TRBD1	.	16	TRBJ2-6	CASSSHRGSGANVLTF	TGTGCCAGCAGTTCCCACAGGGGTTCAGGGGCCAACGTCCTGACTTTC
TRBV6-5	.	.	14	TRBJ2-1	CASRVGLPYNEQFF	TGTGCCAGCAGGGTGGGACTGCCTTACAATGAGCAGTTCTTC
TRBV27	.	.	13	TRBJ1-1	CASRFRDSRKAFF	TGTGCCAGCAGATTCCGGGACTCGAGGAAGGCTTTCTTT
TRBV9	.	few	12	TRBJ2-2	CASSSGLGELFF	TGTGCCAGCAGCTCAGGTTTGGGGGAGCTGTTTTTT
TRBV5-4	.	.	16	TRBJ2-5	CASSPRDSDAQETQYF	TGTGCCAGCAGCCCCCGGGACTCCGATGCTCAAGAGACCCAGTACTTC
TRBV2	TRBD1	.	15	TRBJ1-5	CASRGQGISNQPQHF	TGTGCCAGCAGAGGACAGGGGATTAGCAATCAGCCCCAGCATTTT